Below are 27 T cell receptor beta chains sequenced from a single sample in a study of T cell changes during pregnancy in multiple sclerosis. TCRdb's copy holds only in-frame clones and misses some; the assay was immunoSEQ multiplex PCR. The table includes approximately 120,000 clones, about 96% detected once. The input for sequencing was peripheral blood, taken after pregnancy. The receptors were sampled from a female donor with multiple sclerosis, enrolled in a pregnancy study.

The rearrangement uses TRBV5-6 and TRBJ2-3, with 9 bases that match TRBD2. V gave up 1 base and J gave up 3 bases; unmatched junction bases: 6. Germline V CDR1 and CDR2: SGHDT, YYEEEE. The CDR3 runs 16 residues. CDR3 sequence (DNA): TGTGCCAGCAGCTTGTTGCGGGGGGGGAGGACAGATACGCAGTATTTT. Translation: CASSLLRGGRTDTQYF. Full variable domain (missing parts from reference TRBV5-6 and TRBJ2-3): DAGVTQSPTHLIKTRGQQVTLRCSPKSGHDTVSWYQQALGQGPQFIFQYYEEEERQRGNFPDRFSGHQFPNYSSELNVNALLLGDSALYLCASSLLRGGRTDTQYFGPGTRLTVL.

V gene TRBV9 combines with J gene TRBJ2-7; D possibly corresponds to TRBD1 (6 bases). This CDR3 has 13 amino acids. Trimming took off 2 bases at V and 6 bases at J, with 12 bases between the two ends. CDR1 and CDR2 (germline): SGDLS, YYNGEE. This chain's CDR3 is CASSVGSGAEQYF. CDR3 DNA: TGTGCCAGCAGCGTGGGGTCAGGGGCCGAGCAGTACTTC.

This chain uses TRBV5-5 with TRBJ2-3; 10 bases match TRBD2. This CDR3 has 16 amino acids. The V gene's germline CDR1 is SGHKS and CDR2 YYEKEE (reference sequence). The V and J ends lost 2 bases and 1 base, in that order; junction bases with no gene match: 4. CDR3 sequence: CASSLGLAVGTDTQYF. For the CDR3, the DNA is TGTGCCAGCAGCTTAGGACTAGCGGTCGGCACAGATACGCAGTATTTT.

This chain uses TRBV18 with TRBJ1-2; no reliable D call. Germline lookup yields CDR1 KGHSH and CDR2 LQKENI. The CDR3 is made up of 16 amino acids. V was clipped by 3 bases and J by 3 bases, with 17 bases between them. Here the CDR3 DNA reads TGTGCCAGCTCACCTCTCGAACACCCGGAGGACTATGGCTACACCTTC. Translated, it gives CASSPLEHPEDYGYTF.

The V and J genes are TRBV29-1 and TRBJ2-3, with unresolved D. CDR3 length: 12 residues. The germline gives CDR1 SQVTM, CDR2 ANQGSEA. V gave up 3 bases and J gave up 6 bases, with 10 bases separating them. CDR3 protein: CSVDRSPDTQYF. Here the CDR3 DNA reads TGCAGCGTTGACCGTAGCCCTGATACGCAGTATTTT.

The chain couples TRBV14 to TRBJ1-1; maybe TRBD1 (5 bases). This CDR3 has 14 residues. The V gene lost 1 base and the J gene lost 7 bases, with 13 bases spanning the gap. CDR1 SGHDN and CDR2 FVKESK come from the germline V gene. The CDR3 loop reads CASSQASGRGEAFF. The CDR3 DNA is TGTGCCAGCAGCCAAGCGTCAGGGAGGGGTGAAGCTTTCTTT.

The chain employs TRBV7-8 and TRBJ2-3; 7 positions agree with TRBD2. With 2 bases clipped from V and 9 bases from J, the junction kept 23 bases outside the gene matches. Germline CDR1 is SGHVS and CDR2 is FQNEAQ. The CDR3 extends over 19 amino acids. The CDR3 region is CASSLFSYPRGLSEYTQYF. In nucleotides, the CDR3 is TGTGCCAGCAGCTTATTCTCTTACCCTCGGGGACTAAGCGAATACACGCAGTATTTT.

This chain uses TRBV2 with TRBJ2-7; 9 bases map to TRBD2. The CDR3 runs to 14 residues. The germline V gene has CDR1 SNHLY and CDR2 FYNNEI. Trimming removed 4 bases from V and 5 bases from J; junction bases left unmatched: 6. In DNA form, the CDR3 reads TGTGCCAGCAGTGGAAATCTAGCGGGAAACGAGCAGTACTTC. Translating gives CASSGNLAGNEQYF. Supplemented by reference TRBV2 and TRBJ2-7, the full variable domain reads EPEVTQTPSHQVTQMGQEVILRCVPISNHLYFYWYRQILGQKVEFLVSFYNNEISEKSEIFDDQFSVERPDGSNFTLKIRSTKLEDSAMYFCASSGNLAGNEQYFGPGTRLTVT.

CDR3 loop: CTSSQAPAPTSGPNGASNEQYF. CDR3 coding DNA: TGCACCAGCAGCCAAGCCCCCGCACCGACTAGCGGCCCCAACGGAGCTAGCAACGAGCAGTACTTC. This chain connects TRBV1 to TRBJ2-7; the tabulated D call, TRBD2, remains unverified against the DNA. TRBV1 is a documented pseudogene. The CDR3 runs to 22 residues.

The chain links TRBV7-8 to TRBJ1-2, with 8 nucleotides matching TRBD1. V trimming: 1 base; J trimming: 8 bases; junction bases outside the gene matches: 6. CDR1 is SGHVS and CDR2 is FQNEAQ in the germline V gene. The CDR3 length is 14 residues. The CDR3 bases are TGTGCCAGCAGCTTAGGACAGGGGAGGGAAGGCTACACCTTC. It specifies CASSLGQGREGYTF.

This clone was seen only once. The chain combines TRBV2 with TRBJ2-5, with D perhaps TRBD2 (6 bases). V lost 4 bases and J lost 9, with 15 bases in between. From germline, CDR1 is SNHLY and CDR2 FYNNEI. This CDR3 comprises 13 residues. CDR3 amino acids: CASSARLVEAQYF. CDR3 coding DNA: TGTGCCAGCAGTGCCAGACTAGTGGAGGCCCAGTACTTC. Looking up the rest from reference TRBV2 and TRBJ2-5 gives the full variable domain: EPEVTQTPSHQVTQMGQEVILRCVPISNHLYFYWYRQILGQKVEFLVSFYNNEISEKSEIFDDQFSVERPDGSNFTLKIRSTKLEDSAMYFCASSARLVEAQYFGPGTRLLVL.

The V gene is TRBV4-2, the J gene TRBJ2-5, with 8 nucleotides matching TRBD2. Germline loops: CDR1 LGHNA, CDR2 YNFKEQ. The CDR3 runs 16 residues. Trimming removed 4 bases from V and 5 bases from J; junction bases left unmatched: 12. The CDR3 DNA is TGTGCCAGCAGCCCTAGTCGGGAGGGTGGATCGGAGACCCAGTACTTC. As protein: CASSPSREGGSETQYF.

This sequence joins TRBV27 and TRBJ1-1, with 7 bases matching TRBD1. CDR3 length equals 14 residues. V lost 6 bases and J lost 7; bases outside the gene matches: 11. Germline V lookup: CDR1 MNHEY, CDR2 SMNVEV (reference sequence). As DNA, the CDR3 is TGTGCCAGCAGCTCCGGGACAGACACCAATGAAGCTTTCTTT. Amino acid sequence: CASSSGTDTNEAFF.

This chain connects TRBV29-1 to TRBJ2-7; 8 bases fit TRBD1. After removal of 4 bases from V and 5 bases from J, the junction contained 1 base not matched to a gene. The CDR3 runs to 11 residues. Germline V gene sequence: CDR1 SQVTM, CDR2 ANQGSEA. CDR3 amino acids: CSVGQGNEQYF. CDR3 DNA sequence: TGCAGCGTTGGACAGGGGAACGAGCAGTACTTC.

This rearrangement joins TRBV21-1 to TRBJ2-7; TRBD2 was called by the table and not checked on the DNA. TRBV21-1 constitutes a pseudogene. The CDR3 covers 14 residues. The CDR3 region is CASTPTSVSREQYF. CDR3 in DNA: TGTGCCAGCACCCCTACTAGCGTAAGCCGAGAGCAGTACTTC.

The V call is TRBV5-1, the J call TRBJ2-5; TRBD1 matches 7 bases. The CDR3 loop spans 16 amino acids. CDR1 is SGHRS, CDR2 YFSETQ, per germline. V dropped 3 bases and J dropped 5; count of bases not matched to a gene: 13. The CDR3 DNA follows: TGCGCCAGCAGCTACCAGACAGGGTCTCTAGGGGAGACCCAGTACTTC. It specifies CASSYQTGSLGETQYF.

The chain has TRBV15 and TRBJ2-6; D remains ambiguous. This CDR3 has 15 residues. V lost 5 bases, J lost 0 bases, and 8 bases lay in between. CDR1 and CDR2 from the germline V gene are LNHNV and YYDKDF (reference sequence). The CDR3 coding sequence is TGTGCCACCAGCCGGAGCCGCTCTGGGGCCAACGTCCTGACTTTC. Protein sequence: CATSRSRSGANVLTF.

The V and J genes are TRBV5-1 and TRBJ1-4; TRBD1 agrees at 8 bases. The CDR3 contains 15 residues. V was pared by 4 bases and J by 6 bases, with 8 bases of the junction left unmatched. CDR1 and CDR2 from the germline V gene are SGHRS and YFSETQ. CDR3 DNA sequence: TGCGCCAGCAGCCTAGGGGACAGGTCGGATGAAAAACTGTTTTTT. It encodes CASSLGDRSDEKLFF.

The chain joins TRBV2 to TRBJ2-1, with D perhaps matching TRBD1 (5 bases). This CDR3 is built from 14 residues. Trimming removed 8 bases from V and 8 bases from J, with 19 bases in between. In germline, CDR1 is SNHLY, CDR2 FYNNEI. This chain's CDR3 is CASVPDSPWHEQFF. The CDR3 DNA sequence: TGTGCCAGCGTCCCTGACAGCCCCTGGCATGAGCAGTTCTTC.

CDR3 loop: CASNGVLRSGANVLTF. CDR3 DNA sequence: TGTGCCAGTAACGGGGTTCTACGCTCTGGGGCCAACGTCCTGACTTTC. This chain joins TRBV19 and TRBJ2-6; possible D gene TRBD2, 5 bases. The CDR3 is 16 residues long. The germline CDR1 and CDR2 sequences are LNHDA and SQIVND (reference sequence). V lost 7 bases, J lost 0 bases, and 13 bases lay in between.

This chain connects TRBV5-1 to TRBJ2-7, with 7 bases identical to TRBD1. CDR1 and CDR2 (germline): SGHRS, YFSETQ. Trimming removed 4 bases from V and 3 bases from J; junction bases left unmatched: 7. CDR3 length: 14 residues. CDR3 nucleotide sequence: TGCGCCAGCAGCCCGCGGACAGGCGACTACGAGCAGTACTTC. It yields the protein CASSPRTGDYEQYF.

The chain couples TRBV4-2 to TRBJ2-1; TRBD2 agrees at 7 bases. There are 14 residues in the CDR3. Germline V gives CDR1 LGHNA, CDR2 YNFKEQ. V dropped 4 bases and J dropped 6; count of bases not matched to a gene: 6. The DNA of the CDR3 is TGTGCCAGCAGCCCTTGGGGGGGTACCAATGAGCAGTTCTTC. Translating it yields CASSPWGGTNEQFF.

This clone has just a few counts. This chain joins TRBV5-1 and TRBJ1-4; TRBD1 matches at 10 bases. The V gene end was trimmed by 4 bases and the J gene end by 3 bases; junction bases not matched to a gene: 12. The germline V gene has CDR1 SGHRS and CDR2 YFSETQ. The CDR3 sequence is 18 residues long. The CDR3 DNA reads TGCGCCAGCAGCCCAGGGACAGGGGCTGTGGGGCCTAATGAAAAACTGTTTTTT. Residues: CASSPGTGAVGPNEKLFF.

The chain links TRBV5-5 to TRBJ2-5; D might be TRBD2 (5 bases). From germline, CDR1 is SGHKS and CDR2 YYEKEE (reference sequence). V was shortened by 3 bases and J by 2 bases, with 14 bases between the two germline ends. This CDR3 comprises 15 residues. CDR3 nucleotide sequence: TGTGCCAGCAGCTCCCAAGGACTTCCACAAGAGACCCAGTACTTC. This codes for CASSSQGLPQETQYF.

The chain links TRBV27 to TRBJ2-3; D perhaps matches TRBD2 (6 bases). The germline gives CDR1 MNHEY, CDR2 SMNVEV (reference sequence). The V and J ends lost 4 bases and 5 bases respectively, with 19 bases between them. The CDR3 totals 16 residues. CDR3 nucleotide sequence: TGTGCCAGCAGTTCGCACCCCTGGGACTCGTTAGATACGCAGTATTTT. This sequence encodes CASSSHPWDSLDTQYF.

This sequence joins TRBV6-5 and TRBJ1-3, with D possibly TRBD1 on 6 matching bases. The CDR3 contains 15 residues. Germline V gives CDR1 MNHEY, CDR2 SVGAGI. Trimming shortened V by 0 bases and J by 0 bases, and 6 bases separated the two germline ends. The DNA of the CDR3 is TGTGCCAGCAGTTACTCAGGGGGCTCTGGAAACACCATATATTTT. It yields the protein CASSYSGGSGNTIYF.

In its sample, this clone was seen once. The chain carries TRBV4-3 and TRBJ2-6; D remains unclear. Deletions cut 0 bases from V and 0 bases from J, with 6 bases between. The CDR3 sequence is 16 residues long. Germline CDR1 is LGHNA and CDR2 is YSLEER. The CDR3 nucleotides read TGCGCCAGCAGCCAAGATGTGAGCTCTGGGGCCAACGTCCTGACTTTC. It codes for CASSQDVSSGANVLTF.